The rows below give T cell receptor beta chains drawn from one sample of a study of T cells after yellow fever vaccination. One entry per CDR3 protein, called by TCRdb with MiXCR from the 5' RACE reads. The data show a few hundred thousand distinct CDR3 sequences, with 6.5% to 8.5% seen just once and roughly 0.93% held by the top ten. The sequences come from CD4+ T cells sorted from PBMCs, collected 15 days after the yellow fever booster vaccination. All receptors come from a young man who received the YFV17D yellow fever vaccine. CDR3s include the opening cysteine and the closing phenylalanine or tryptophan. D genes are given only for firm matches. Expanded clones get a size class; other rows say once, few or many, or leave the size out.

CDR3 protein: CASSPPGGRYEQYF; CDR3 DNA: TGTGCCAGCAGCCCCCCGGGCGGGAGGTACGAGCAGTACTTC; D gene: TRBD2; clone size: many; V gene: TRBV9; J gene: TRBJ2-7
CDR3 protein: CASSGGGLGYTF; CDR3 DNA: TGTGCCAGCAGTGGAGGGGGTCTTGGCTACACCTTC; D gene: NA; clone size: few; V gene: TRBV27; J gene: TRBJ1-2
CDR3 protein: CASSPLEPYEQYF; CDR3 DNA: TGTGCCAGCAGCCCGTTAGAGCCCTACGAGCAGTACTTC; D gene: NA; clone size: many; V gene: TRBV6-5; J gene: TRBJ2-7
CDR3 protein: CASSLKAGYHTQYF; CDR3 DNA: TGTGCCAGCAGCTTAAAGGCAGGGTACCATACGCAGTATTTT; D gene: NA; clone size: few; V gene: TRBV13; J gene: TRBJ2-3
CDR3 protein: CASNPSGGGYEQYF; CDR3 DNA: TGCGCCAGCAATCCCAGCGGGGGCGGCTACGAGCAGTACTTC; D gene: TRBD2; clone size: many; V gene: TRBV5-1; J gene: TRBJ2-7
CDR3 protein: CASSQDLSGRGETQYF; CDR3 DNA: TGTGCCAGCAGCCAAGATTTAAGCGGGAGGGGAGAGACCCAGTACTTC; D gene: TRBD2; clone size: many; V gene: TRBV4-2; J gene: TRBJ2-5
CDR3 protein: CASRTGASGSNEQFF; CDR3 DNA: TGCGCCAGCAGGACTGGGGCTAGCGGGTCGAATGAGCAGTTCTTC; D gene: TRBD2; clone size: many; V gene: TRBV5-1; J gene: TRBJ2-1
CDR3 protein: CASRYSGSYEQYF; CDR3 DNA: TGTGCCAGCAGGTATAGCGGCTCCTACGAGCAGTACTTC; D gene: NA; clone size: many; V gene: TRBV2; J gene: TRBJ2-7
CDR3 protein: CASSYLMTSGSPSRTQYF; CDR3 DNA: TGTGCCAGCAGTTACCTTATGACTAGCGGGAGCCCATCCCGTACGCAGTATTTT; D gene: TRBD2; clone size: NA; V gene: TRBV6-2/TRBV6-3; J gene: TRBJ2-3
CDR3 protein: CGSRAGRGGVAKNIQYF; CDR3 DNA: TGTGGCTCCCGTGCAGGGAGAGGGGGGGTGGCCAAAAACATTCAGTACTTC; D gene: NA; clone size: few; V gene: TRBV28; J gene: TRBJ2-4
CDR3 protein: CASSYGQGGTYEQYF; CDR3 DNA: TGTGCCAGCAGCTACGGACAGGGTGGCACCTACGAGCAGTACTTC; D gene: TRBD1; clone size: many; V gene: TRBV7-9; J gene: TRBJ2-7
CDR3 protein: CASSLDRGRYNEQFF; CDR3 DNA: TGTGCCAGCAGTTTAGACAGGGGCAGGTACAATGAGCAGTTCTTC; D gene: TRBD1; clone size: few; V gene: TRBV12-3/TRBV12-4; J gene: TRBJ2-1
CDR3 protein: CASSQADSRILYF; CDR3 DNA: TGTGCCAGCAGCCAAGCGGACAGCCGGATACTGTACTTC; D gene: NA; clone size: many; V gene: TRBV14; J gene: TRBJ2-7
CDR3 protein: CASSLATGFSSYNEQFF; CDR3 DNA: TGCGCCAGCAGCTTGGCCACTGGTTTTAGCTCCTACAATGAGCAGTTCTTC; D gene: NA; clone size: few; V gene: TRBV5-1; J gene: TRBJ2-1
CDR3 protein: CASRLDRVSNQPQHF; CDR3 DNA: TGTGCCAGCAGACTCGACAGGGTATCAAATCAGCCCCAGCATTTT; D gene: TRBD1; clone size: many; V gene: TRBV6-5; J gene: TRBJ1-5
CDR3 protein: CSVLMGPLNTGELFF; CDR3 DNA: TGCAGTGTTCTGATGGGGCCCTTGAACACCGGGGAGCTGTTTTTT; D gene: NA; clone size: many; V gene: TRBV20-1; J gene: TRBJ2-2
CDR3 protein: CASSSGTSDKNEQFF; CDR3 DNA: TGTGCCAGTAGTTCCGGGACTAGCGACAAAAATGAGCAGTTCTTC; D gene: TRBD2; clone size: NA; V gene: TRBV19; J gene: TRBJ2-1
CDR3 protein: CASSQKKERNTPAFF; CDR3 DNA: TGTGCCAGCAGCCAAAAGAAGGAGAGAAACACTCCCGCTTTCTTT; D gene: NA; clone size: NA; V gene: TRBV4-2; J gene: TRBJ1-1
CDR3 protein: CAWTEQGKEESAQHF; CDR3 DNA: TGTGCCTGGACCGAACAGGGGAAAGAGGAATCAGCCCAGCATTTT; D gene: TRBD1; clone size: NA; V gene: TRBV30; J gene: TRBJ1-5
CDR3 protein: CASSPGTAFHNEQFF; CDR3 DNA: TGTGCCAGCAGCCCCGGGACCGCCTTCCACAATGAGCAGTTCTTC; D gene: NA; clone size: NA; V gene: TRBV7-9; J gene: TRBJ2-1
CDR3 protein: CATSAPGGNEQFF; CDR3 DNA: TGTGCCACCAGTGCCCCGGGGGGGAATGAGCAGTTCTTC; D gene: TRBD2; clone size: NA; V gene: TRBV24-1; J gene: TRBJ2-1
CDR3 protein: CASSPRTSGQQETQYF; CDR3 DNA: TGCGCCAGCAGCCCAAGGACTAGCGGGCAACAAGAGACCCAGTACTTC; D gene: TRBD2; clone size: medium-sized; V gene: TRBV5-1; J gene: TRBJ2-5
CDR3 protein: CASSRGGSTEAFF; CDR3 DNA: TGTGCCAGCAGCCGTGGGGGGTCCACTGAAGCTTTCTTT; D gene: NA; clone size: many; V gene: TRBV14; J gene: TRBJ1-1
CDR3 protein: CASNRNGGSTVNEQFF; CDR3 DNA: TGTGCCAGCAATCGGAACGGGGGCTCCACAGTGAATGAGCAGTTCTTC; D gene: NA; clone size: few; V gene: TRBV2; J gene: TRBJ2-1
CDR3 protein: CASSLRGTSGFFTGELFF; CDR3 DNA: TGTGCCAGCAGCTTGAGGGGGACTAGCGGGTTCTTCACCGGGGAGCTGTTTTTT; D gene: TRBD2; clone size: many; V gene: TRBV5-6; J gene: TRBJ2-2
CDR3 protein: CASSPRSSGNQETQYF; CDR3 DNA: TGTGCCAGCTCACCAAGGTCTAGCGGGAACCAAGAGACCCAGTACTTC; D gene: TRBD2; clone size: many; V gene: TRBV18; J gene: TRBJ2-5
CDR3 protein: CASVNHREDYGYTF; CDR3 DNA: TGTGCCAGCGTCAACCACAGGGAGGACTATGGCTACACCTTC; D gene: NA; clone size: many; V gene: TRBV21-1; J gene: TRBJ1-2
CDR3 protein: CASRVLPQETQYF; CDR3 DNA: TGCGCCAGCCGCGTTCTCCCCCAAGAGACCCAGTACTTC; D gene: NA; clone size: few; V gene: TRBV5-1; J gene: TRBJ2-5
CDR3 protein: CASSLTTSGRLETYNEQFF; CDR3 DNA: TGTGCCAGCAGCTTAACCACTAGCGGGAGGTTGGAAACCTACAATGAGCAGTTCTTC; D gene: TRBD2; clone size: NA; V gene: TRBV7-3; J gene: TRBJ2-1
CDR3 protein: CSASSPRPGGNTGELFF; CDR3 DNA: TGCAGTGCTAGTTCTCCGCGGCCAGGGGGGAACACCGGGGAGCTGTTTTTT; D gene: TRBD1; clone size: few; V gene: TRBV20-1; J gene: TRBJ2-2
CDR3 protein: CASSVVGGVGEQFF; CDR3 DNA: TGTGCCAGCAGCGTAGTGGGGGGGGTCGGTGAGCAGTTCTTC; D gene: TRBD2; clone size: NA; V gene: TRBV9; J gene: TRBJ2-1
CDR3 protein: CASSTGSPGEVFF; CDR3 DNA: TGTGCCAGCAGCACCGGGAGCCCAGGGGAGGTGTTTTTT; D gene: NA; clone size: few; V gene: TRBV3-1; J gene: TRBJ1-4
CDR3 protein: CASSLTIDIQYF; CDR3 DNA: TGTGCCAGCAGCCTCACCATTGACATTCAGTACTTC; D gene: NA; clone size: NA; V gene: TRBV5-5; J gene: TRBJ2-4
CDR3 protein: CASSLPWVELRTDTQYF; CDR3 DNA: TGCGCCAGCAGCCTTCCGTGGGTGGAGTTGCGCACAGATACGCAGTATTTT; D gene: NA; clone size: NA; V gene: TRBV5-1; J gene: TRBJ2-3
CDR3 protein: CASSSPTGQGTDTQYF; CDR3 DNA: TGTGCCAGCAGTTCTCCTACGGGACAGGGGACAGATACGCAGTATTTT; D gene: TRBD1; clone size: few; V gene: TRBV2; J gene: TRBJ2-3
CDR3 protein: CASIDSPGTYYGYTF; CDR3 DNA: TGCGCCAGCATCGATTCCCCGGGAACATACTATGGCTACACCTTC; D gene: NA; clone size: many; V gene: TRBV5-1; J gene: TRBJ1-2
CDR3 protein: CATSDPRGPDTQYF; CDR3 DNA: TGTGCCACCAGTGATCCTAGGGGTCCAGATACGCAGTATTTT; D gene: NA; clone size: few; V gene: TRBV24-1; J gene: TRBJ2-3
CDR3 protein: CSGGRAYNEQFF; CDR3 DNA: TGCAGTGGCGGGAGGGCCTACAATGAGCAGTTCTTC; D gene: TRBD2; clone size: many; V gene: TRBV20-1; J gene: TRBJ2-1
CDR3 protein: CASSPGPNYEQYF; CDR3 DNA: TGTGCCAGCAGCCCCGGGCCCAACTACGAGCAGTACTTC; D gene: NA; clone size: many; V gene: TRBV12-3/TRBV12-4; J gene: TRBJ2-7
CDR3 protein: CASSLPPGQANQPQHF; CDR3 DNA: TGTGCCAGCAGTTTGCCTCCGGGACAGGCCAATCAGCCCCAGCATTTT; D gene: TRBD1; clone size: NA; V gene: TRBV12-3/TRBV12-4; J gene: TRBJ1-5
CDR3 protein: CASSPRLAPELTDTQYF; CDR3 DNA: TGCGCCAGCAGCCCGCGACTAGCGCCCGAACTCACAGATACGCAGTATTTT; D gene: TRBD2; clone size: many; V gene: TRBV5-1; J gene: TRBJ2-3
CDR3 protein: CASSLTFRPSTDTQYF; CDR3 DNA: TGTGCCAGCAGCTTGACGTTCCGGCCTAGCACAGATACGCAGTATTTT; D gene: NA; clone size: few; V gene: TRBV7-6; J gene: TRBJ2-3
CDR3 protein: CAISGAGTTPVGQYF; CDR3 DNA: TGTGCCATCAGTGGCGCCGGGACTACCCCTGTGGGGCAGTACTTC; D gene: TRBD2; clone size: NA; V gene: TRBV10-3; J gene: TRBJ2-7
CDR3 protein: CASSMLRGGKVYEQFF; CDR3 DNA: TGTGCCAGTAGTATGCTACGTGGCGGGAAGGTTTATGAGCAGTTCTTC; D gene: NA; clone size: NA; V gene: TRBV19; J gene: TRBJ2-1
CDR3 protein: CASRSGTELYGYTF; CDR3 DNA: TGTGCCAGCAGAAGTGGGACAGAACTTTATGGCTACACCTTC; D gene: TRBD1; clone size: many; V gene: TRBV2; J gene: TRBJ1-2
CDR3 protein: CASAPLGGEYNEQFF; CDR3 DNA: TGTGCCAGCGCGCCCCTAGGGGGGGAATACAATGAGCAGTTCTTC; D gene: NA; clone size: few; V gene: TRBV18; J gene: TRBJ2-1
CDR3 protein: CASTTSGSLRNIQYF; CDR3 DNA: TGTGCCAGTACGACTAGCGGGAGCCTCAGGAACATTCAGTACTTC; D gene: TRBD2; clone size: few; V gene: TRBV19; J gene: TRBJ2-4